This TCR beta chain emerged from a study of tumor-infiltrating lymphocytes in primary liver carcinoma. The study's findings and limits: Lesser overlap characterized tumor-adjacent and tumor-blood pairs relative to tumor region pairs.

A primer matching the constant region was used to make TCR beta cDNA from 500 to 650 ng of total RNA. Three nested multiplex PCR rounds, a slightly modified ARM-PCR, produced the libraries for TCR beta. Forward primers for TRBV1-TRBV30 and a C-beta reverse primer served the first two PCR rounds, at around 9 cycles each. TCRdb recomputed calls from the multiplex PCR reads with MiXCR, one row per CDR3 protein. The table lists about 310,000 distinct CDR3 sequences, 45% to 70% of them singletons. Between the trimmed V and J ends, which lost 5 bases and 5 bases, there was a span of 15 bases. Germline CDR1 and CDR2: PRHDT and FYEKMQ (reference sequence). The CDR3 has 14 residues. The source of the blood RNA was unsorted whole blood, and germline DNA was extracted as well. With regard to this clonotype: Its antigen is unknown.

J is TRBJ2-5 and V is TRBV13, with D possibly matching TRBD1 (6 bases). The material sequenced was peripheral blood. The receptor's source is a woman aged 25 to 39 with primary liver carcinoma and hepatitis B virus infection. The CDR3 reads CASSKKGGRETQYF. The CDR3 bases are TGTGCCAGCAGCAAGAAAGGGGGTCGGGAGACCCAGTACTTC. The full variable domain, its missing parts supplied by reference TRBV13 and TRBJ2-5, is AAGVIQSPRHLIKEKRETATLKCYPIPRHDTVYWYQQGPGQDPQFLISFYEKMQSDKGSIPDRFSAQQFSDYHSELNMSSLELGDSALYFCASSKKGGRETQYFGPGTRLLVL.